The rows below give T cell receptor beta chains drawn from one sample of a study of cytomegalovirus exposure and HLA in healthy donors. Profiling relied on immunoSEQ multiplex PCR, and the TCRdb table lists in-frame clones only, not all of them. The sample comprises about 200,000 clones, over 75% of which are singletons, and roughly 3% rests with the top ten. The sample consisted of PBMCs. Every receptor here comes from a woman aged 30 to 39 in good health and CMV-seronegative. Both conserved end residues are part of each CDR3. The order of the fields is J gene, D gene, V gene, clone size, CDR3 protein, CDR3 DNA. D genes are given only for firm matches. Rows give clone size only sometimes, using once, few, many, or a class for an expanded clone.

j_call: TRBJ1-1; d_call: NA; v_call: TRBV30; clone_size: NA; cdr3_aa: CAWNAEMNTEAFF; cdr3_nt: TGTGCCTGGAATGCAGAAATGAACACTGAAGCTTTCTTT
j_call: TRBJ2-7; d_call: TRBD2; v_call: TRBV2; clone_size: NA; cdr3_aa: CASRAAGGPYEQYF; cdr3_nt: TGTGCCAGCAGGGCGGCGGGGGGGCCTTACGAGCAGTACTTC
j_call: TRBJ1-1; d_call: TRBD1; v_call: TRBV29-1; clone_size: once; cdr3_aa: CSVMTGVSTEAFF; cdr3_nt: TGCAGCGTGATGACAGGGGTGAGCACTGAAGCTTTCTTT
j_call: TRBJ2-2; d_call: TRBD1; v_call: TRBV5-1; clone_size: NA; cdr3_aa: CARGQGGTGELFF; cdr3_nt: TGCGCCAGGGGACAGGGTGGCACCGGGGAGCTGTTTTTT
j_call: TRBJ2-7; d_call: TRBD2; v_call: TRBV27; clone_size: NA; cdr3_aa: CASSLGLVGYEQYF; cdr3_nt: TGTGCCAGCAGTTTAGGACTAGTAGGCTACGAGCAGTACTTC
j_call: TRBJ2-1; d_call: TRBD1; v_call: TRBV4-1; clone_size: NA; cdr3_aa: CASRSRDREFWQFF; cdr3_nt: TGCGCCAGCAGGTCCCGGGACAGGGAGTTTTGGCAGTTCTTC
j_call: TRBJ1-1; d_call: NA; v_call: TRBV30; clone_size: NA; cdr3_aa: CANTWGGLNTEAFF; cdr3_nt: TGTGCCAATACATGGGGGGGTTTGAACACTGAAGCTTTCTTT
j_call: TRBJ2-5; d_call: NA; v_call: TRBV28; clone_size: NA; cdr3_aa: CASSLGGRETQYF; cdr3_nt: TGTGCCAGCAGTTTGGGAGGTCGAGAGACCCAGTACTTC
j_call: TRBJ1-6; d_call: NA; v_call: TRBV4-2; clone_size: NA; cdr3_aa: CASSAQGSVNSPLHF; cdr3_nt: TGTGCCAGCAGCGCTCAGGGGTCAGTTAATTCACCCCTCCACTTT
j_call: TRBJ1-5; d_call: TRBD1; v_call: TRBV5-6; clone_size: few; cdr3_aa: CASSGGQGAYSQPQHF; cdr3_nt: TGTGCCAGCAGCGGTGGACAGGGGGCATATTCTCAGCCCCAGCATTTT
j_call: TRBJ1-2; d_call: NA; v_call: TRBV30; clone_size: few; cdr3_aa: CAWRQRSGYTF; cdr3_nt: TGTGCCTGGAGACAACGCTCTGGCTACACCTTC
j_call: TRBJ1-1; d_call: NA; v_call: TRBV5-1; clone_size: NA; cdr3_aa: CASSHLDGLNTEAFF; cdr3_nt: TGCGCCAGCAGCCATTTAGACGGGTTGAACACTGAAGCTTTCTTT
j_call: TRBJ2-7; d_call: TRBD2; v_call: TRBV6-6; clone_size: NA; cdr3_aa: CASRPLAGGHEQYF; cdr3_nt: TGTGCCAGCAGACCACTAGCGGGGGGCCACGAGCAGTACTTC
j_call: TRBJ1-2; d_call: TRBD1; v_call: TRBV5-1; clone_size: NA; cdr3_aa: CASSHGTGSGYTF; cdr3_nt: TGCGCCAGCAGTCATGGGACAGGGAGCGGCTACACCTTC
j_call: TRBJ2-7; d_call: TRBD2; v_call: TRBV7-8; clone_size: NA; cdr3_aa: CASSLSSGSSYEQYF; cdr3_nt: TGTGCCAGCAGCTTATCTAGCGGTTCCTCCTACGAGCAGTACTTC
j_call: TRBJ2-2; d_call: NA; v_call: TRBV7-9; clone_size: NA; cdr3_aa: CASSLLGAGELFF; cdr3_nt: TGTGCCAGCAGCTTATTGGGCGCCGGGGAGCTGTTTTTT
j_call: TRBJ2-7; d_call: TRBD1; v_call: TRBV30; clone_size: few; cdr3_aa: CASGTGCWQYF; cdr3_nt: TGTGCCTCCGGGACAGGGTGTTGGCAGTACTTC
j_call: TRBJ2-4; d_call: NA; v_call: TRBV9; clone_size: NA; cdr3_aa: CASSVGVKNIQYF; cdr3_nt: TGTGCCAGCAGCGTCGGGGTCAAAAACATTCAGTACTTC
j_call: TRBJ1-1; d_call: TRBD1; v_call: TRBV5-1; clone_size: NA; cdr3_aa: CASSSFQGGTEAFF; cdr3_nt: TGCGCCAGCAGCTCGTTTCAGGGGGGTACTGAAGCTTTCTTT
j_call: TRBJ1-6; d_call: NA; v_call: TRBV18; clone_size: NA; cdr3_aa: CASSPAGSPSSPLHF; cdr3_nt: TGTGCCAGCTCACCTGCCGGGTCTCCGAGTTCACCCCTCCACTTT
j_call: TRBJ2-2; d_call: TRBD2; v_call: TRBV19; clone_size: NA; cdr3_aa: CASSIGRLAVTGELFF; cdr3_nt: TGTGCCAGTAGTATAGGGCGACTAGCGGTCACCGGGGAGCTGTTTTTT
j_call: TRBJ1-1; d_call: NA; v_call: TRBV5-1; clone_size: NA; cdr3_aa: CASSLALGGTTEAFF; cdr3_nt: TGCGCCAGCAGCTTGGCATTGGGGGGGACCACTGAAGCTTTCTTT
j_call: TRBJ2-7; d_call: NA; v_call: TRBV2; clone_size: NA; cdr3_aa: CASSPSYEQYF; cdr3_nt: TGTGCCAGCAGCCCATCCTACGAGCAGTACTTC
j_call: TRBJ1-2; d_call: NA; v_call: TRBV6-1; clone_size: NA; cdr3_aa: CASSDRIYGYTF; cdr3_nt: TGTGCCAGCAGTGACAGGATCTATGGCTACACCTTC
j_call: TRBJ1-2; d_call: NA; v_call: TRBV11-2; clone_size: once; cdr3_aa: CASSLIRNYGYTF; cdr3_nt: TGTGCCAGCAGCTTAATCAGAAACTATGGCTACACCTTC
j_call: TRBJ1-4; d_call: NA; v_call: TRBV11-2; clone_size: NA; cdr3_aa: CASSLDRFDEKLFF; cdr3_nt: TGTGCCAGCAGCTTAGACAGGTTTGATGAAAAACTGTTTTTT
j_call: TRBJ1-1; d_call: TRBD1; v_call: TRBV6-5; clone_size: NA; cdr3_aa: CASRGTGGGFAEAFF; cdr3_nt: TGTGCCAGCAGGGGGACAGGGGGGGGGTTTGCTGAAGCTTTCTTT